The following is a T cell receptor beta chain sequence with its context. Repertoires were generated with immunoSEQ multiplex PCR, while TCRdb's copy carries only in-frame clones and drops some. The sample contains more than 450,000 clones, around 87% of which appear only once. The data are from a study of blood T cell repertoires in COVID-19. Study-level background: PBMCs, B-cell-depleted T cells, or T cells were the source of the cDNA or gDNA that made up the material.

Germline assignment: CDR1 SEHNR and CDR2 FQNEAQ (reference sequence). V was clipped by 1 base and J by 1 base, with 7 bases between them. This CDR3 spans 14 amino acids. Adults between roughly 18 and 95 years of age took part from 24 US areas. Donors were grouped by their self-reported clinical history. Each recovered donor of Cohort 3 presented with two negative PCRs, clearance, or symptom resolution. This TCR came from a woman in her late teens or twenties who had recovered from COVID-19. Sequenced material: PBMCs or T cells enriched from blood (not recorded which). The chain has TRBV7-9 and TRBJ1-1; D not resolved. In nucleotides, the CDR3 is TGTGCCAGCAGCTTAGGTACAGAGAACACTGAAGCTTTCTTT. Translating gives CASSLGTENTEAFF.